This TCR beta chain was sequenced in a study of cytomegalovirus exposure and HLA in healthy donors. TCRdb's table, derived via immunoSEQ multiplex PCR, lists solely in-frame clones and lacks some. The sample includes over 50,000 clones, nearly 95% of them seen just once. The CDR3 covers 14 residues. Deletions cut 0 bases from V and 4 bases from J, with 10 bases between. Germline V gives CDR1 MNHEY, CDR2 SVGAGI. V usage is TRBV6-5 and J usage is TRBJ2-7, with D possibly being TRBD1 (6 bases). Sequences were obtained from PBMCs. This TCR was sampled from a man aged 18-30 years in good health and CMV-seropositive. CDR3 loop: CASSYSGHRYEQYF. The CDR3 DNA reads TGTGCCAGCAGTTACTCGGGACACCGTTACGAGCAGTACTTC.